The 25 T cell receptor beta chains listed next were all sequenced from one sample in a study of CD8 T cells in ankylosing spondylitis (dated by TCRdb to the late 2010s). Receptor amplification or capture employed 5' RACE. TCRdb names Illumina HiSeq 2500 as the instrument used. Clones were called with MiXCR by TCRdb after fastp trimmed the public reads at Q25, and only in-frame beta chains were retained. CDR3 protein sequences are deduplicated, and each keeps its most common genes and DNA. The sample profile shows roughly 48,000 distinct CDR3 sequences; around 7.4% of them were found once. The top ten constitute roughly 8% of the sample. Material for sequencing was blood, either unsorted or a sorted T cell fraction (not recorded which). The source of these receptors is a female donor with ankylosing spondylitis or in good health (not recorded which).

There are many counts of this clonotype. The chain uses TRBV10-3 and TRBJ1-1; 8 bases match TRBD1. Unmatched junction bases numbered 9, after V lost 5 bases and J lost 7 bases. Germline V lookup: CDR1 ENHRY, CDR2 SYGVKD. The CDR3 covers 14 residues. In DNA form, the CDR3 reads TGTGCCATCAGTTATCAGGGGACAGGCAGTGAAGCTTTCTTT. Translated, it gives CAISYQGTGSEAFF.

This clonotype was detected ten times or more. The V and J genes are TRBV5-1 and TRBJ2-3; no definite D call. Germline V gene lookup returns CDR1 SGHRS and CDR2 YFSETQ. Between the trimmed V and J ends, which lost 4 bases and 0 bases, there was a span of 3 bases. The CDR3 runs to 12 residues. In nucleotides, the CDR3 is TGCGCCAGCAGCCATAGCACAGATACGCAGTATTTT. Protein product: CASSHSTDTQYF.

This clonotype was found a few times. This sequence joins TRBV28 and TRBJ1-4; 7 bases fit TRBD1. V gave up 3 bases and J gave up 5 bases; unmatched junction bases: 9. This CDR3 comprises 16 residues. Germline lookup yields CDR1 MDHEN and CDR2 SYDVKM. CDR3: CASSLTLTGVNEKLFF. CDR3 sequence (DNA): TGTGCCAGCAGTTTGACTCTCACAGGGGTCAATGAAAAACTGTTTTTT.

This clonotype was counted many times. The chain couples TRBV6-5 to TRBJ2-2; 8 bases match TRBD1. V trimming: 1 base; J trimming: 2 bases; junction bases outside the gene matches: 6. This CDR3 has 17 residues. CDR1 is MNHEY, CDR2 SVGAGI, per germline. CDR3 sequence (DNA): TGTGCCAGCAGTTACTTCCGGACAGGGAGAAACACCGGGGAGCTGTTTTTT. It specifies CASSYFRTGRNTGELFF.

This clonotype was observed many times. V and J are TRBV6-1 and TRBJ1-5, with 7 bases that match TRBD1. Germline CDR1 reads MNHNS; CDR2 reads SASEGT. The CDR3 consists of 14 residues. V lost 6 bases to trimming and J lost 1 base; unmatched junction nucleotides: 3. As DNA, the CDR3 is TGTGCCAGCAGACAACAGGGGAGCAATCAGCCCCAGCATTTT. Translation: CASRQQGSNQPQHF.

This clonotype has a count of ten or more. V usage is TRBV20-1 and J usage is TRBJ2-5, with 12 bases matching TRBD2. V was clipped by 5 bases and J by 5 bases; unmatched bases: 6. CDR1 and CDR2 (germline): DFQATT, SNEGSKA (reference sequence). The CDR3 is 14 amino acids. In nucleotides, the CDR3 is TGCAGTGCTCCGACTAGCGGGGGCCCTGAGACCCAGTACTTC. It yields the protein CSAPTSGGPETQYF.

The rearrangement uses TRBV7-9 and TRBJ1-2; D remains ambiguous. This CDR3 comprises 14 residues. CDR1 and CDR2 from the germline V gene are SEHNR and FQNEAQ (reference sequence). V lost 5 bases and J lost 3, with 13 bases in between. The CDR3: CASSPRTGHYGYTF. The CDR3 DNA is TGTGCCAGCAGCCCCCGGACGGGCCACTATGGCTACACCTTC.

The V and J genes are TRBV3-1 and TRBJ2-1; D gene uncertain. Germline V lookup: CDR1 LGHDT, CDR2 YNNKEL (reference sequence). This CDR3 is built from 14 residues. Trimming stripped 4 bases from V and 0 bases from J, with 7 bases between. CDR3 loop: CASSPTGSYNEQFF. The CDR3 DNA reads as TGTGCCAGCAGCCCGACGGGCTCCTACAATGAGCAGTTCTTC.

This clonotype is judged medium-sized. This chain links TRBV5-1 with TRBJ2-2; D ambiguous. Germline CDR1 SGHRS, CDR2 YFSETQ. Trimming cost V 2 bases and J 1 base, with 3 bases left between them. This CDR3 is built from 13 residues. As DNA, the CDR3 is TGCGCCAGCAGCTTCGAGAACACCGGGGAGCTGTTTTTT. Protein: CASSFENTGELFF.

The sample holds many counts of this clonotype. The chain joins TRBV10-3 to TRBJ1-1; D uncertain. Germline CDR1 reads ENHRY; CDR2 reads SYGVKD. Trimming pared 7 bases from V and 3 bases from J, leaving 6 bases between. This CDR3 is 11 amino acids long. The CDR3: CAIKKDTEAFF. DNA for the CDR3: TGTGCCATCAAAAAGGACACTGAAGCTTTCTTT.

This clonotype was seen repeatedly, ten times or more. The chain recombines TRBV20-1 with TRBJ1-1, with no clear D. Germline V CDR1 and CDR2: DFQATT, SNEGSKA (reference sequence). V lost 3 bases and J lost 8, with 10 bases in between. The CDR3 contains 11 residues. The CDR3 bases are TGCAGTGCTAGTAACGGGGAGGAAGCTTTCTTT. Its translation is CSASNGEEAFF.

This clonotype was observed at least ten times. V and J are TRBV12-3 or TRBV12-4 and TRBJ1-1; 9 bases align to TRBD1. V was pared by 2 bases and J by 4 bases, with 2 bases of the junction left unmatched. This CDR3 comprises 14 residues. The CDR3, as DNA: TGTGCCAGCAGTTTAAAGACAGGGGGCACTGAAGCTTTCTTT. This translates into CASSLKTGGTEAFF.

This clonotype appeared many times. The V gene is TRBV9, the J gene TRBJ1-5; D unclear. Per germline, CDR1 SGDLS and CDR2 YYNGEE. Deletions cut 3 bases from V and 2 bases from J, with 9 bases between. This CDR3 is 14 amino acids long. The CDR3 sequence: CASSGPDRNQPQHF. CDR3 nucleotide sequence: TGTGCCAGCAGCGGACCCGACCGCAATCAGCCCCAGCATTTT.

This clonotype was found many times. The chain has TRBV20-1 and TRBJ2-1, with 7 bases aligning to TRBD1. J was trimmed by 7 bases and V by 3 bases; bases with no gene match: 9. The CDR3 sequence is 14 residues long. Germline values: CDR1 DFQATT, CDR2 SNEGSKA (reference sequence). DNA for the CDR3: TGCAGTGCTAGGTACAGGGGTTTGAGGAATGAGCAGTTCTTC. Encoded protein: CSARYRGLRNEQFF.

The table lists this clonotype with many counts. The V call is TRBV12-3 or TRBV12-4, the J call TRBJ2-5, with TRBD1 identical over 7 bases. The V gene end was trimmed by 5 bases and the J gene end by 1 base; junction bases not matched to a gene: 1. There are 13 residues in the CDR3. The CDR3 is CASSRDSQETQYF. DNA of the CDR3: TGTGCCAGCAGTCGGGACAGCCAAGAGACCCAGTACTTC.

This clonotype has ten or more counts. The rearrangement uses TRBV5-1 and TRBJ1-4; no firm D call. The CDR3 spans 14 residues. V was trimmed by 5 bases and J by 0 bases, leaving 8 bases between them. Germline V gene sequence: CDR1 SGHRS, CDR2 YFSETQ. The CDR3 bases are TGCGCCAGCAGTGACCGAGCAACTAATGAAAAACTGTTTTTT. Amino acids: CASSDRATNEKLFF.

In this sample, this clonotype turned up many times. The rearrangement uses TRBV6-2 or TRBV6-3 and TRBJ2-7; no definite D call. CDR3 size: 11 residues. Germline V lookup: CDR1 MNHEY, CDR2 SVGEGT. V was pared by 4 bases and J by 4 bases, with 5 bases between. CDR3 region: CASSSAYEQYF. The CDR3 DNA follows: TGTGCCAGCAGTTCGGCTTACGAGCAGTACTTC.

V usage is TRBV29-1 and J usage is TRBJ2-1, with a weak D call TRBD1 (6 bases). CDR3 length equals 14 residues. Trimming removed 3 bases from V and 4 bases from J, with 13 bases in between. Germline CDR1 SQVTM, CDR2 ANQGSEA. The CDR3 protein is CSVEGKGQYNEQFF. DNA for the CDR3: TGCAGCGTTGAGGGTAAGGGACAATACAATGAGCAGTTCTTC.

At least ten counts were recorded for this clonotype. This chain joins TRBV20-1 and TRBJ2-7; D tentatively fits TRBD1 or TRBD2 (5 bases each). The length of the CDR3 is 14 residues. CDR1 and CDR2 (germline): DFQATT, SNEGSKA (reference sequence). Trimming removed 4 bases at V and 6 bases at J, with 19 bases between. CDR3 residues: CSAIIPGPRAEQYF. DNA of the CDR3: TGCAGTGCTATAATCCCGGGACCGAGGGCCGAGCAGTACTTC.

This clonotype showed up many times. The rearrangement joins TRBV10-1 to TRBJ2-1; 9 bases are a match to TRBD1. Germline V gives CDR1 WNHNN, CDR2 SYGVQD (reference sequence). Trimming at V came to 0 bases and at J to 4 bases, leaving 4 bases not matched to a gene. There are 16 residues in the CDR3. CDR3 coding DNA: TGCGCCAGCAGTGAGTCGTGGACAGGGGAATACAATGAGCAGTTCTTC. Encoded protein: CASSESWTGEYNEQFF.

This clonotype appeared many times. The chain couples TRBV6-5 to TRBJ2-3; 7 bases map to TRBD2. The junction had 9 bases not matched to a gene; V was cut back by 2 bases and J by 10 bases. CDR3 length: 14 residues. The germline V gene has CDR1 MNHEY and CDR2 SVGAGI. CDR3 region: CASSYGGGFEAQYF. CDR3 nucleotides: TGTGCCAGCAGTTACGGGGGGGGGTTCGAGGCGCAGTATTTT.

Many counts were recorded for this clonotype. The V call is TRBV2, the J call TRBJ2-1, with D possibly matching TRBD1 (5 bases). CDR3 size: 15 residues. The V end lost 6 bases, the J end lost 3 bases, and 15 bases lay between the germline ends. Germline values: CDR1 SNHLY, CDR2 FYNNEI. The CDR3 DNA is TGTGCCAGCAGATCCCGACAGACCCTCTACAATGAGCAGTTCTTC. As protein: CASRSRQTLYNEQFF.

This clonotype was counted ten times or more. The V gene is TRBV5-6, the J gene TRBJ1-5; D is uncertain. Germline-derived CDR1 and CDR2 are SGHDT and YYEEEE. CDR3 length equals 15 residues. V was trimmed by 4 bases and J by 4 bases, leaving 15 bases between them. The DNA for the CDR3 is TGTGCCAGCAGCCTCCGTGGGGAGTCAAATCAGCCCCAGCATTTT. Amino acids: CASSLRGESNQPQHF.

This clonotype came up a few times. This CDR3 is CASSLAFKTGGLYNEQFF. In DNA form, the CDR3 reads TGTGCCAGCAGCTTAGCCTTCAAAACAGGGGGCCTTTACAATGAGCAGTTCTTC. The rearrangement links TRBV7-2 to TRBJ2-1; 9 positions agree with TRBD1. V was clipped by 0 bases and J by 4 bases; unmatched bases: 10. CDR3 size: 18 residues. Germline lookup yields CDR1 SGHTA and CDR2 FQGNSA. Looking up the rest from reference TRBV7-2 and TRBJ2-1 gives the full variable domain: GAGVSQSPSNKVTEKGKDVELRCDPISGHTALYWYRQSLGQGLEFLIYFQGNSAPDKSGLPSDRFSAERTGGSVSTLTIQRTQQEDSAVYLCASSLAFKTGGLYNEQFFGPGTRLTVL.

This clonotype has just a few counts. The junction differs from germline at one of its ends, possibly a read error. V and J are TRBV12-3 or TRBV12-4 and TRBJ1-6, with a weak D call TRBD1 (5 bases). This CDR3 is built from 19 residues. The CDR3 DNA reads TGTACCAGCTGTTGGGCCAGCAGCGTCTCTTGGGGGTTAAATTCACCCCTCCACTTT. It codes for CTSCWASSVSWGLNSPLHF.